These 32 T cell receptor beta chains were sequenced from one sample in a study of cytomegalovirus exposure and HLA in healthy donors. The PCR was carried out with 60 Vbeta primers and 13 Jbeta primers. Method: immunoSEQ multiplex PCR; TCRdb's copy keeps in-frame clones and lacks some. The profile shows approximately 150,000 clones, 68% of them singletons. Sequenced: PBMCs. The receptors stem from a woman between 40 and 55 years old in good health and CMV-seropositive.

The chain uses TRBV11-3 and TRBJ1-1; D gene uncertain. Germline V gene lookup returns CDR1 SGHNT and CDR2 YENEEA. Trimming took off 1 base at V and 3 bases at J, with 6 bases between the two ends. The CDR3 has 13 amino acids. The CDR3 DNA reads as TGTGCCAGCAGCTTAGTGGAGGACACTGAAGCTTTCTTT. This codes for CASSLVEDTEAFF.

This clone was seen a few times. The CDR3 loop reads CASSQGQGPNTGELFF. CDR3 in DNA: TGCGCCAGCAGCCAAGGTCAGGGGCCTAACACCGGGGAGCTGTTTTTT. The J gene is TRBJ2-2, the V gene TRBV4-1; D perhaps matches TRBD1 (6 bases). Trimming stripped 1 base from V and 2 bases from J, with 11 bases between. Germline CDR1 is MGHRA and CDR2 is YSYEKL. The CDR3 is 16 amino acids.

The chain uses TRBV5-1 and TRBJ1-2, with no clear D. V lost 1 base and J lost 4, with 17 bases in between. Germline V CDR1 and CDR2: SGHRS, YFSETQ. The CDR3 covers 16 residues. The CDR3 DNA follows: TGCGCCAGCAGCTTGCAGCCGGGAGGAGGGATCTATGGCTACACCTTC. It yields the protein CASSLQPGGGIYGYTF.

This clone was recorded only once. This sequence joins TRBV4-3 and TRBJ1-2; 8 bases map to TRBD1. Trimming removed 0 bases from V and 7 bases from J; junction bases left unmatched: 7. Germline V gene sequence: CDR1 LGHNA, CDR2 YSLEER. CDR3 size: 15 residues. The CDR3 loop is CASSQDRDRMSGYTF. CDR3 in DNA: TGCGCCAGCAGCCAAGACCGGGACAGGATGAGTGGCTACACCTTC.

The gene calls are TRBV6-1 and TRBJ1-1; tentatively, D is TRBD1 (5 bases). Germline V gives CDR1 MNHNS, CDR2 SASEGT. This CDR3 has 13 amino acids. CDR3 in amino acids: CAWGGLGKPEAFF. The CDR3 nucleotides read TGTGCTTGGGGGGGTTTAGGAAAACCTGAAGCTTTCTTT.

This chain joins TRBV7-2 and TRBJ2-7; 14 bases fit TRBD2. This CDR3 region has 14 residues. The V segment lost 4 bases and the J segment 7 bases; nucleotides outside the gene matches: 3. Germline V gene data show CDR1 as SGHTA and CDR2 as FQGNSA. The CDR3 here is CASSWGLAGDEQYF. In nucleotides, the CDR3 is TGTGCCAGCAGCTGGGGACTAGCGGGAGATGAGCAGTACTTC.

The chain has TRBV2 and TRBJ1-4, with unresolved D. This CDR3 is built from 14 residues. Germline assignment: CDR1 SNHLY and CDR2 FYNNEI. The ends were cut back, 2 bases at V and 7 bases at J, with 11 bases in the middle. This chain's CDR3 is CASSENHSGEKLFF. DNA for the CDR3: TGTGCCAGCAGTGAAAACCATTCGGGTGAAAAACTGTTTTTT.

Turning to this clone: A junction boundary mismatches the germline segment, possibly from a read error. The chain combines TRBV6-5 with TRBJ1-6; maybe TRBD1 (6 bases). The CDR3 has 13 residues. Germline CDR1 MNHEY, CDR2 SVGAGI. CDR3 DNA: TGTGCCAGCAGTGAACAGGGAAATTCACCCCTCAACTTT. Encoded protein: CASSEQGNSPLNF.

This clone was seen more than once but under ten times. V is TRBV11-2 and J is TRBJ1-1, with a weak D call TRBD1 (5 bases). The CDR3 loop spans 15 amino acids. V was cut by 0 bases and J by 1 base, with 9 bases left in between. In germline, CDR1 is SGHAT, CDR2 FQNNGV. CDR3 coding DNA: TGTGCCAGCAGCTTAGACCCAGGACAGAACACTGAAGCTTTCTTT. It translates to CASSLDPGQNTEAFF.

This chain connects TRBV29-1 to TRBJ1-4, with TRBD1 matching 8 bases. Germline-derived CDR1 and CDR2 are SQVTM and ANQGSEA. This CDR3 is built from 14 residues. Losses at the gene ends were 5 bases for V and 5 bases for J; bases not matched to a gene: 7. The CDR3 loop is CSVRDRRPNEKLFF. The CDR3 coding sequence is TGCAGCGTTCGGGACAGGCGACCAAATGAAAAACTGTTTTTT.

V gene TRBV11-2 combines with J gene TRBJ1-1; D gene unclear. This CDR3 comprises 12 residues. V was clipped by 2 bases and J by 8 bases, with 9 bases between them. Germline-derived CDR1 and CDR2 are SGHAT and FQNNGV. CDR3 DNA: TGTGCCAGCAGCTTATCTTACTCCGAAGCTTTCTTT. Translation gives CASSLSYSEAFF.

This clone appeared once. The CDR3 nucleotides read TGCAGCGTTGAAGTCCGGGACAGGGCTATCCGGGAGACCCAGTACTTC. Translated, it gives CSVEVRDRAIRETQYF. The chain has TRBV29-1 and TRBJ2-5; 9 bases match TRBD1. The J segment lost 5 bases and the V segment lost 1 base, leaving 11 bases of the junction unmatched. The germline gives CDR1 SQVTM, CDR2 ANQGSEA. CDR3 length equals 16 residues.

The CDR3 sequence is CASGLDSGGPGNEQFF. DNA for the CDR3: TGTGCTAGTGGTTTGGATAGCGGGGGGCCGGGAAATGAGCAGTTCTTC. V and J are TRBV12-5 and TRBJ2-1, with TRBD2 identical over 10 bases. Germline trimming cut 1 base from V and 7 bases from J; bases unmatched to any gene: 7. CDR3 length equals 16 residues. Germline V gene data show CDR1 as LGHNT and CDR2 as FRNRAP.

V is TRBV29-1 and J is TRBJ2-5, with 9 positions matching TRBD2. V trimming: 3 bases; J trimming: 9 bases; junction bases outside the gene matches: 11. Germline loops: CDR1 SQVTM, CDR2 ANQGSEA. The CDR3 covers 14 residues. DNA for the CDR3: TGCAGCGTTGACACCCGTAGCGGGAGAAAGGCCCAGTACTTC. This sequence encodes CSVDTRSGRKAQYF.

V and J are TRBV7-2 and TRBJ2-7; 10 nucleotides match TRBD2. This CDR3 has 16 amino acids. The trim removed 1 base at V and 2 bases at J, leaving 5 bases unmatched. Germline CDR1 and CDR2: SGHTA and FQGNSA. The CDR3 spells CASSLVISGGAYEQYF. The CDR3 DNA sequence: TGTGCCAGCAGCTTAGTTATAAGCGGGGGGGCCTACGAGCAGTACTTC.

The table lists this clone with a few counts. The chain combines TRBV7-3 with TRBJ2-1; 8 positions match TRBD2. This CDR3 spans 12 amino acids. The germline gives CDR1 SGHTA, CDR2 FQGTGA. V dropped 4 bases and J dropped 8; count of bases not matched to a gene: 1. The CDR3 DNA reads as TGTGCCAGCAGCTCGGGGGGGCATGAGCAGTTCTTC. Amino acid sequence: CASSSGGHEQFF.

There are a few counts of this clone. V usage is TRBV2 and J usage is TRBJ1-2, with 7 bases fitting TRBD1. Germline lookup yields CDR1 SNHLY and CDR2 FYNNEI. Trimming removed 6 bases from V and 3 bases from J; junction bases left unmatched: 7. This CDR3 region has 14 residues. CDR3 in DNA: TGTGCCAGCAGCCCCTTTGGACAGGACTATGGCTACACCTTC. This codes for CASSPFGQDYGYTF.

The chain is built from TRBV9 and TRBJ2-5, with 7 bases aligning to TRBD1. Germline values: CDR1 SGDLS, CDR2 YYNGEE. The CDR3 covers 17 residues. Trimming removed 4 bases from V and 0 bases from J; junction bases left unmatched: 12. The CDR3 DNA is TGTGCCAGCAGCCCCGGGACAGCCCGGAGGTACCAAGAGACCCAGTACTTC. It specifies CASSPGTARRYQETQYF. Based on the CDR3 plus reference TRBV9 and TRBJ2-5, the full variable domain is DSGVTQTPKHLITATGQRVTLRCSPRSGDLSVYWYQQSLDQGLQFLIQYYNGEERAKGNILERFSAQQFPDLHSELNLSSLELGDSALYFCASSPGTARRYQETQYFGPGTRLLVL.

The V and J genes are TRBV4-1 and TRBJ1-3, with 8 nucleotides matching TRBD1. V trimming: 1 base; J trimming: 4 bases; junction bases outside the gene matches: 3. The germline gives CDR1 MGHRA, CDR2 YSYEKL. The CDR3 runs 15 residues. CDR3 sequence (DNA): TGCGCCAGCAGCCAAGGGACAGGGCTAGGAAACACCATATATTTT. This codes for CASSQGTGLGNTIYF.

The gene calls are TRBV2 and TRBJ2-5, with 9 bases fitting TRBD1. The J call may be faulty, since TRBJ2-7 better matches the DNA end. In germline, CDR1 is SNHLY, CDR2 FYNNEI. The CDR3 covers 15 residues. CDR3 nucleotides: TGTGCCAGCAGAGGTGGGACAGGGATTCGCTACGAGCAGTACTTC. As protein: CASRGGTGIRYEQYF.

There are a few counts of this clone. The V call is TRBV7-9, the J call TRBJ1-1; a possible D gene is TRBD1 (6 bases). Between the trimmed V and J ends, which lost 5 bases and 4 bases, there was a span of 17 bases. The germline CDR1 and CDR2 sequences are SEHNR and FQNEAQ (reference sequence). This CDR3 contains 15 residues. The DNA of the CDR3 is TGTGCCAGCAGCGCCAACAGGGTCGTAGGCACTGAAGCTTTCTTT. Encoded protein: CASSANRVVGTEAFF. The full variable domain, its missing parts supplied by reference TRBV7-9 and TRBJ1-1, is DTGVSQNPRHKITKRGQNVTFRCDPISEHNRLYWYRQTLGQGPEFLTYFQNEAQLEKSRLLSDRFSAERPKGSFSTLEIQRTEQGDSAMYLCASSANRVVGTEAFFGQGTRLTVV.

The CDR3 nucleotides read TGTGCCAGCAGCCTCACAGGTTCAGATACGCAGTATTTT. Translated: CASSLTGSDTQYF. V usage is TRBV7-2 and J usage is TRBJ2-3; tentatively, D is TRBD1 (5 bases). The CDR3 runs to 13 residues. Germline V gene data show CDR1 as SGHTA and CDR2 as FQGNSA. Between the trimmed V and J ends, which lost 5 bases and 4 bases, there was a span of 10 bases.

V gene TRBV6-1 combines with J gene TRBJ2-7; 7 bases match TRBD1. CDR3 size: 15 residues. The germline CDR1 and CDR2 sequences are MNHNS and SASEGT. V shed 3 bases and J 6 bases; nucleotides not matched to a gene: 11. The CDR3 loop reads CASSDRGFRVGEQYF. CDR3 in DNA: TGTGCCAGCAGTGACAGGGGGTTTCGGGTGGGCGAGCAGTACTTC.

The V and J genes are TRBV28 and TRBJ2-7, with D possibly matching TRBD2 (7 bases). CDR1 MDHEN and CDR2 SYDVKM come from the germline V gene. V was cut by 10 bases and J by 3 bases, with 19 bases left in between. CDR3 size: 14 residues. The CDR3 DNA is TGTGCCACTTCGAAGGGGGGGGCGAACTACGAGCAGTACTTC. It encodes CATSKGGANYEQYF.

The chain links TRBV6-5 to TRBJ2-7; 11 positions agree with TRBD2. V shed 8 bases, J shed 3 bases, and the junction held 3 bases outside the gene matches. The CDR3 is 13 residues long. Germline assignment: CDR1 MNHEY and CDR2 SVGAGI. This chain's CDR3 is CASQGTSGYEQYF. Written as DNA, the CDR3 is TGTGCCAGCCAGGGGACTAGCGGCTACGAGCAGTACTTC.

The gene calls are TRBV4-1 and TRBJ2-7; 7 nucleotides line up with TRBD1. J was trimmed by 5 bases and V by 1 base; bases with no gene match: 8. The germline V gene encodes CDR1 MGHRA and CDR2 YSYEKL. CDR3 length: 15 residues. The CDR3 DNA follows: TGCGCCAGCAGCCAAGCATCGGACAGGTTAAACGAGCAGTACTTC. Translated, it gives CASSQASDRLNEQYF.

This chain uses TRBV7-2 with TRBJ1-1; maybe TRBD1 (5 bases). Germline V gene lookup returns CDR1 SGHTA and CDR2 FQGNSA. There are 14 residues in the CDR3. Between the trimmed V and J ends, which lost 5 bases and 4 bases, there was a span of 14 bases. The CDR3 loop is CASSTGPQGTEAFF. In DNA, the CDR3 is TGTGCCAGCAGCACCGGGCCTCAGGGCACTGAAGCTTTCTTT.

In DNA, the CDR3 is TGTGCCAGTAGTCGGACAGGAACGGGGTATGGCTACACCTTC. The encoded protein is CASSRTGTGYGYTF. The J gene is TRBJ1-2, the V gene TRBV19, with 7 bases aligning to TRBD1. The V gene's germline CDR1 is LNHDA and CDR2 SQIVND (reference sequence). The CDR3 length is 14 residues. The trim removed 5 bases at V and 5 bases at J, leaving 8 bases unmatched. The full variable domain, with the rest looked up from reference TRBV19 and TRBJ1-2, is DGGITQSPKYLFRKEGQNVTLSCEQNLNHDAMYWYRQDPGQGLRLIYYSQIVNDFQKGDIAEGYSVSREKKESFPLTVTSAQKNPTAFYLCASSRTGTGYGYTFGSGTRLTVV.

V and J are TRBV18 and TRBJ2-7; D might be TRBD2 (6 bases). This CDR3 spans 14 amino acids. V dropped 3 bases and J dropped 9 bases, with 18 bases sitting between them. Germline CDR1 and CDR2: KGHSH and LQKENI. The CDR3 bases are TGTGCCAGCTCACCCCGGGACTCTCCCCTAGGGCAGTACTTC. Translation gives CASSPRDSPLGQYF.

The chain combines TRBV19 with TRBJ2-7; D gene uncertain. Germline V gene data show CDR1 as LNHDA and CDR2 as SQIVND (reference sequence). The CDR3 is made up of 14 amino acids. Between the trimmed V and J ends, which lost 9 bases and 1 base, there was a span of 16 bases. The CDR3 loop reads CASRTVSASYEQYF. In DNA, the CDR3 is TGTGCCAGCAGAACAGTGAGTGCATCCTACGAGCAGTACTTC.

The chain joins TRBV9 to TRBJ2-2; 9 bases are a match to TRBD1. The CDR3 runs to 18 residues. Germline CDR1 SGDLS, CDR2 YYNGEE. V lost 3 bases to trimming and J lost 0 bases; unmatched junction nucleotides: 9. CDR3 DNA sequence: TGTGCCAGCAGCGAATGGGACAGGGTCGCCCCGAACACCGGGGAGCTGTTTTTT. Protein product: CASSEWDRVAPNTGELFF.

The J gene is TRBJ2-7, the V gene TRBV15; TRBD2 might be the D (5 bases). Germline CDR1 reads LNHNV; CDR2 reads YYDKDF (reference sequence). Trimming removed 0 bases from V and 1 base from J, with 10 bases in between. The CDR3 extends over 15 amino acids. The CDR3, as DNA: TGTGCCACCAGCAGAGATCGGGGAGTTTCCTACGAGCAGTACTTC. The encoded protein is CATSRDRGVSYEQYF.